This TCR beta chain came from a study of radiation and T cells in renal cell carcinoma. The CDR3 spans 14 residues. In germline, CDR1 is LNHNV, CDR2 YYDKDF (reference sequence). Trimming at V came to 0 bases and at J to 9 bases, leaving 3 bases not matched to a gene. This sample's time point: blood 4 weeks post-SBRT, at nephrectomy. As for treatment: 15 Gy SBRT to primary tumor, nephrectomy 4 weeks later. Using immunoSEQ multiplex PCR, the repertoire was profiled, and TCRdb retains in-frame clones only, with some absent. The sample contains about 78,000 clones, about 89% of which appear only once. V and J are TRBV15 and TRBJ2-1; 9 nucleotides match TRBD1. The sequence was obtained from a woman between 70 and 85 years old with renal cell carcinoma. This material consisted of blood, taken from a patient whose treatment included radiotherapy and nephrectomy. The CDR3 loop is CATSRDKTGGEQFF. Here the CDR3 DNA reads TGTGCCACCAGCAGAGATAAGACAGGGGGTGAGCAGTTCTTC.